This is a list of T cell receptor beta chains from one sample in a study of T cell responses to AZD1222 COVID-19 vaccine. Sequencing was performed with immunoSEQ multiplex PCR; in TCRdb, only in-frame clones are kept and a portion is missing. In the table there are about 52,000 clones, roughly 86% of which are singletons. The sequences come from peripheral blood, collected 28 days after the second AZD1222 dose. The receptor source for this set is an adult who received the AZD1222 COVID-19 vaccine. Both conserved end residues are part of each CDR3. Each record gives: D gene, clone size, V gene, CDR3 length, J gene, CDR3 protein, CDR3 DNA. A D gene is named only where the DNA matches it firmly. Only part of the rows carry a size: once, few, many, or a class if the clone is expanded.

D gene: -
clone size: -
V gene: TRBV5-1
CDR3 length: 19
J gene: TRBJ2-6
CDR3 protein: CASSLAVRGGAAGANVLTF
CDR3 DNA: TGCGCCAGCAGCTTGGCCGTCAGGGGTGGAGCGGCTGGGGCCAACGTCCTGACTTTC

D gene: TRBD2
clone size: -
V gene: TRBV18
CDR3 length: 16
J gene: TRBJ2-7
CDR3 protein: CASSPPVRAGVYEQYF
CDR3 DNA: TGTGCCAGCTCACCACCCGTCCGAGCGGGAGTTTACGAGCAGTACTTC

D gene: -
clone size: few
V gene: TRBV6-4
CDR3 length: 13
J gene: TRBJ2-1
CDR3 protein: CASSDSEYNEQFF
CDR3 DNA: TGTGCCAGCAGTGACTCTGAATACAATGAGCAGTTCTTC

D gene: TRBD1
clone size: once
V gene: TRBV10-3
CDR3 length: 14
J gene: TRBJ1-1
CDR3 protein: CAIRESGGRTEAFF
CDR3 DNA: TGTGCCATCAGGGAATCAGGGGGTCGGACTGAAGCTTTCTTT

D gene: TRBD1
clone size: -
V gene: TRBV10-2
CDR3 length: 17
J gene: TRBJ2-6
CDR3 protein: CASRGQGKGSGANVLTF
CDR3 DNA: TGCGCCAGCAGAGGACAGGGAAAGGGGTCTGGGGCCAACGTCCTGACTTTC

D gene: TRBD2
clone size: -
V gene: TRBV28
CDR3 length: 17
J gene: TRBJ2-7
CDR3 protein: CASSLLGLAGPSYEQYF
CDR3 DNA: TGTGCCAGCAGTTTGCTGGGACTAGCGGGACCCTCCTACGAGCAGTACTTC

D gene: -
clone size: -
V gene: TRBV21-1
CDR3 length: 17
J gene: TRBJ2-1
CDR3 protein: CASSKAGTRRSWNEQFF
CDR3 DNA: TGTGCCAGCAGCAAAGCGGGTACTAGACGATCCTGGAATGAGCAGTTCTTC

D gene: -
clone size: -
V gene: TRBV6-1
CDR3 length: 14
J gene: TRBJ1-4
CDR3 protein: CASSERWAGEKLFF
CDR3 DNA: TGTGCCAGCAGTGAACGGTGGGCGGGCGAAAAACTGTTTTTT

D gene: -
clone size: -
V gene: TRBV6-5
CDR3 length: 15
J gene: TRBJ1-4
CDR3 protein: CASSNNRADNEKLFF
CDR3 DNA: TGTGCCAGCAGTAACAACAGGGCGGATAATGAAAAACTGTTTTTT

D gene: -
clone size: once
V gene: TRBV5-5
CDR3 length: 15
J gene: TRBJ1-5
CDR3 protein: CASSRGSASNQPQHF
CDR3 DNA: TGTGCCAGCAGCCGGGGATCTGCGAGCAATCAGCCCCAGCATTTT

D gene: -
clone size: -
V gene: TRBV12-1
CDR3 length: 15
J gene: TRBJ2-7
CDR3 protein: CASSITPSRNYEQYF
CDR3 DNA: TGTGCCAGCAGCATAACACCCAGTCGAAACTACGAGCAGTACTTC

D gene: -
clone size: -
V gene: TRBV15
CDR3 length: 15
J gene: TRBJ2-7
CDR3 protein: CATSRPGLYSYEQYF
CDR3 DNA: TGTGCCACCAGCAGACCCGGACTTTACTCCTACGAGCAGTACTTC

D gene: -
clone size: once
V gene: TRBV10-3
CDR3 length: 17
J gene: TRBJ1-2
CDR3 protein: CAISETQGEVPNYGYTF
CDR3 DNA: TGTGCCATCAGTGAGACCCAGGGCGAAGTGCCTAACTATGGCTACACCTTC